This TCR beta chain was recorded in a study of technical replicates of blood from four donors. Repertoires were generated with immunoSEQ multiplex PCR, while TCRdb's copy carries only in-frame clones and drops some. The sample contains fewer than 95,000 clones, 90% to 95% of which appear only once. The V end lost 5 bases, the J end lost 3 bases, and 20 bases lay between the germline ends. The CDR3 extends over 16 amino acids. Germline V CDR1 and CDR2: LNHDA, SQIVND (reference sequence). The sequence derives from a human donor in good health. The sample consisted of T cells isolated from PBMCs. The chain uses TRBV19 and TRBJ2-7; tentative D call: TRBD2 (6 bases). CDR3 region: CASSPLDGGGFYEQYF. CDR3 sequence (DNA): TGTGCCAGTAGTCCCCTAGACGGGGGAGGATTCTACGAGCAGTACTTC.